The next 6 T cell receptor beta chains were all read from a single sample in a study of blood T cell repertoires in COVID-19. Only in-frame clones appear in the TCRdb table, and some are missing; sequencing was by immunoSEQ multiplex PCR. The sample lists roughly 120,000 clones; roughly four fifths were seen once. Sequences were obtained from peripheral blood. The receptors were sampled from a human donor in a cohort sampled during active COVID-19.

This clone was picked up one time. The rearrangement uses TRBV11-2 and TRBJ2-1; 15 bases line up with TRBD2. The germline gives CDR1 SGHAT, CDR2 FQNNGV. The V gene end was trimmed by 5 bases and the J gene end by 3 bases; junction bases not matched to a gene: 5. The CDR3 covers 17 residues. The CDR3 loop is CASSPGTSGRLYNEQFF. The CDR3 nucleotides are TGTGCCAGCAGCCCCGGGACTAGCGGGAGGCTCTACAATGAGCAGTTCTTC.

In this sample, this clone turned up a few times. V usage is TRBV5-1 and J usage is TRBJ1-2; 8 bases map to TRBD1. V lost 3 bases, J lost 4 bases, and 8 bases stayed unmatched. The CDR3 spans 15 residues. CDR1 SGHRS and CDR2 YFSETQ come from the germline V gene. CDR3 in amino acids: CASSSPSTGVYGYTF. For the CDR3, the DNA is TGCGCCAGCAGCTCCCCTTCGACAGGGGTCTATGGCTACACCTTC.

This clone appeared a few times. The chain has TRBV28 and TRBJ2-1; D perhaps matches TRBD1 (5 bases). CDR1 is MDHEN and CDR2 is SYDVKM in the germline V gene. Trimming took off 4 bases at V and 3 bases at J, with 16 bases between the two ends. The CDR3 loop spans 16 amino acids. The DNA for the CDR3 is TGTGCCAGCAGTTCCTCCCCAGGGCTCATCTACAATGAGCAGTTCTTC. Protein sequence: CASSSSPGLIYNEQFF.

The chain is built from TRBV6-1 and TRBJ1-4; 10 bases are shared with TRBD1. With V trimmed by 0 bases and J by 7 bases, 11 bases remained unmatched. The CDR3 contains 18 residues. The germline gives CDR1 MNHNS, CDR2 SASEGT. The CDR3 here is CASSEARKFRDRGEKLFF. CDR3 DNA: TGTGCCAGCAGTGAAGCGCGAAAGTTCCGGGACAGGGGTGAAAAACTGTTTTTT.

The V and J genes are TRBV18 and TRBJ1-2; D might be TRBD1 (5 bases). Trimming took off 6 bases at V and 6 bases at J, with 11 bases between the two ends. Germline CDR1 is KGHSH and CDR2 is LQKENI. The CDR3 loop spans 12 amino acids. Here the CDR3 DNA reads TGTGCCAGCTCTGACAGCCGTAATGGCTACACCTTC. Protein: CASSDSRNGYTF.

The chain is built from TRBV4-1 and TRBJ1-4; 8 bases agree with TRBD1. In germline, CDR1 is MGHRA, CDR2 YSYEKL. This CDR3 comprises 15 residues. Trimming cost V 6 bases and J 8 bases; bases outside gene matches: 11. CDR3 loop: CASSPRTGSNEKLFF. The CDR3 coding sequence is TGCGCCAGCAGTCCTCGGACAGGGAGCAACGAAAAACTGTTTTTT.